Presented here are 16 T cell receptor beta chains from one specimen sequenced in a study of shared clonotypes between healthy human individuals. It was CD45RO-negative cells, positively selected for CCR7, that made up naive CD8 cells, with terminally differentiated effector memory CD45RA+ cells excluded. Libraries were prepared by immunoSEQ multiplex PCR; TCRdb keeps only in-frame clonotypes and omits some of them. Of about 2 million clones listed, about 95% are singletons. The material sequenced was naive CD8+ T cells sorted from blood. These receptor sequences come from a man between 18 and 29 years old in good health.

The genes are TRBV13 and TRBJ2-7; possibly TRBD1 for D (6 bases). This CDR3 has 14 residues. Germline V lookup: CDR1 PRHDT, CDR2 FYEKMQ (reference sequence). Trimming shortened V by 2 bases and J by 2 bases, and 10 bases separated the two germline ends. CDR3 sequence (DNA): TGTGCCAGCAGCTTAACGACAGGCACCTACGAGCAGTACTTC. Residues: CASSLTTGTYEQYF.

This clone has only a few counts. The chain links TRBV27 to TRBJ1-5; D ambiguous. Trimming removed 2 bases from V and 3 bases from J, with 5 bases in between. The CDR3 is 13 residues long. Germline V gene lookup returns CDR1 MNHEY and CDR2 SMNVEV (reference sequence). As DNA, the CDR3 is TGTGCCAGCAGTTTACTCTACAATCAGCCCCAGCATTTT. Its protein is CASSLLYNQPQHF.

The V gene is TRBV2, the J gene TRBJ2-7; 14 nucleotides agree with TRBD2. This CDR3 is built from 18 residues. The trim removed 3 bases at V and 5 bases at J, leaving 12 bases unmatched. Germline-derived CDR1 and CDR2 are SNHLY and FYNNEI. The CDR3 sequence: CASSDPGLAGGGRDEQYF. The CDR3 nucleotides read TGTGCCAGCAGTGACCCCGGACTAGCGGGAGGCGGACGGGACGAGCAGTACTTC.

This clone was observed a handful of times. The chain links TRBV30 to TRBJ2-7; possible D gene TRBD2, 5 bases. CDR1 is GTSNPN, CDR2 SVGIG, per germline (reference sequence). Trimming took 4 bases from V and 6 from J, leaving 13 bases between them. The CDR3 runs to 12 residues. CDR3 residues: CAWTGKTSEQYF. The CDR3 coding sequence is TGTGCCTGGACGGGGAAGACGTCCGAGCAGTACTTC.

V gene TRBV7-8 combines with J gene TRBJ2-5, with 7 nucleotides matching TRBD1. The CDR3 extends over 15 amino acids. With V trimmed by 1 base and J by 2 bases, 4 bases remained unmatched. Per germline, CDR1 SGHVS and CDR2 FQNEAQ. The CDR3 protein is CASSLVGTAQETQYF. For the CDR3, the DNA is TGTGCCAGCAGCTTAGTGGGGACAGCTCAAGAGACCCAGTACTTC.

This rearrangement joins TRBV6-1 to TRBJ1-2; no definite D call. In germline, CDR1 is MNHNS, CDR2 SASEGT. The V end was cut by 4 bases, the J end by 0 bases, with 12 bases between. The CDR3 runs 15 residues. The CDR3 loop is CASSVSRSTNYGYTF. CDR3 DNA: TGTGCCAGCAGTGTCAGCCGAAGTACTAACTATGGCTACACCTTC.

This sequence joins TRBV5-1 and TRBJ1-2; 7 bases fit TRBD1. The CDR3 consists of 14 residues. V shed 8 bases, J shed 1 base, and the junction held 8 bases outside the gene matches. The germline gives CDR1 SGHRS, CDR2 YFSETQ. The CDR3 region is CARIGTENNYGYTF. CDR3 sequence (DNA): TGCGCCAGGATAGGGACAGAAAATAACTATGGCTACACCTTC.

This clone was seen once. The rearrangement joins TRBV7-9 to TRBJ2-2; tentatively, D is TRBD2 (6 bases). Germline V gene lookup returns CDR1 SEHNR and CDR2 FQNEAQ (reference sequence). Deletions cut 4 bases from V and 5 bases from J, with 17 bases between. The CDR3 length is 16 residues. This chain's CDR3 is CASSSLGDSGTGELFF. For the CDR3, the DNA is TGTGCCAGCAGCTCACTCGGGGATAGCGGAACCGGGGAGCTGTTTTTT.

This clone has just one count. J is TRBJ2-3 and V is TRBV6-5; no reliable D call. In germline, CDR1 is MNHEY, CDR2 SVGAGI. The length of the CDR3 is 12 residues. Trimming left V 7 bases short and J 2 bases short, with 7 bases between. CDR3 in DNA: TGTGCCAGCAAGGAATCCACAGATACGCAGTATTTT. Its translation: CASKESTDTQYF.

The rearrangement joins TRBV11-2 to TRBJ2-1; D might be TRBD2 (5 bases). The CDR3 extends over 15 amino acids. V gave up 5 bases and J gave up 4 bases, with 15 bases separating them. Germline V CDR1 and CDR2: SGHAT, FQNNGV. The CDR3 coding sequence is TGTGCCAGCAGCGGACCAGGAGGAGGATACAATGAGCAGTTCTTC. This sequence encodes CASSGPGGGYNEQFF.

The chain combines TRBV18 with TRBJ2-7; 10 bases fit TRBD2. The CDR3 is 17 residues long. Germline-derived CDR1 and CDR2 are KGHSH and LQKENI. Trimming took 1 base from V and 5 from J; bases not matched to a gene: 11. In DNA form, the CDR3 reads TGTGCCAGCTCACCACGCAATCTAGCGGGAGAGGACCACGAGCAGTACTTC. It is translated as CASSPRNLAGEDHEQYF.

To note about this clone: The sample contains more than one DNA sequence encoding this CDR3. The chain uses TRBV6-5 and TRBJ2-7; D tentatively fits TRBD1 or TRBD2 (5 bases each). Germline V lookup: CDR1 MNHEY, CDR2 SVGAGI. This CDR3 has 12 residues. With 2 bases removed from V and 6 bases from J, the gap between germline ends came to 8 bases. The CDR3 sequence is CASSYGGSEQYF. CDR3 nucleotide sequence: TGTGCCAGCAGTTACGGGGGTAGCGAGCAGTACTTC.

The J gene is TRBJ2-1, the V gene TRBV4-1, with 7 bases that match TRBD1. The germline V gene encodes CDR1 MGHRA and CDR2 YSYEKL. The CDR3 totals 13 residues. V lost 4 bases and J lost 7; bases outside the gene matches: 4. This CDR3 reads CASSPTGLNEQFF. The CDR3 DNA follows: TGCGCCAGCAGCCCGACAGGGTTGAATGAGCAGTTCTTC.

The chain uses TRBV27 and TRBJ2-5; 7 bases fit TRBD1. CDR1 and CDR2 (germline): MNHEY, SMNVEV (reference sequence). Losses at the gene ends were 3 bases for V and 0 bases for J; bases not matched to a gene: 7. This CDR3 region has 16 residues. The CDR3 sequence: CASSFRSQGDQETQYF. CDR3 nucleotides: TGTGCCAGCAGTTTCCGGTCCCAGGGGGACCAAGAGACCCAGTACTTC.

The chain links TRBV9 to TRBJ1-2; the match to TRBD1 covers 7 bases. The V gene's germline CDR1 is SGDLS and CDR2 YYNGEE. V trimming: 4 bases; J trimming: 4 bases; junction bases outside the gene matches: 7. This CDR3 spans 14 amino acids. The CDR3 DNA reads as TGTGCCAGCAGCACAGGGGACTGGGCCTATGGCTACACCTTC. As protein: CASSTGDWAYGYTF.

The chain is built from TRBV12-5 and TRBJ2-1; 12 positions agree with TRBD2. This CDR3 spans 15 amino acids. With V trimmed by 8 bases and J by 7 bases, 9 bases remained unmatched. Germline values: CDR1 LGHNT, CDR2 FRNRAP. In nucleotides, the CDR3 is TGTGCTAGTCAGACTAGCGGGAGTGGTTCGAATGAGCAGTTCTTC. This encodes CASQTSGSGSNEQFF.